The text below deals with one TCR beta chain. Its antigen is currently not known. Base qualities are not provided; no much larger clone lies one nucleotide away. The sample belongs to a study of blood T cell repertoires in COVID-19 (dated by TCRdb to the early 2020s). Background on the whole study: Samples from collaborators originated in the United States, Italy and Spain and spanned both the acute and convalescent phases of COVID-19. The prospective study material was composed of cDNA or gDNA derived from T cells, B-cell-depleted T cells, or PBMCs. Deeply sampled blood TCRbeta repertoires from subjects exposed to, actively infected with, or recovered from COVID-19 were included in the dataset. A freely available public database, intended as a resource for researchers studying the immune response to SARS-CoV-2, is where the repertoires were released. The samples were drawn from the first 160 participants of the ongoing ImmuneRACE study and from 950 to 1,500 subjects provided by 6 global collaborators. The sample metadata nearly always contained a de-identified subject ID, COVID-19 status, age in years and sex. Where HLA class I and class II types were available, the types were taken from metadata supplied by the sample provider, not from assay-based typing. Study-wide conclusions, independent of this receptor: Clinical and demographic metadata were provided uncurated, with the amount varying by source and participant.

The CDR3, from cysteine to phenylalanine, totals 14 residues. The sequence is cut down to CDR3 DNA, 42 bases in frame from base 1. CDR1 is given as MNHEY and CDR2 as SVGEGT, both from the germline V gene. After removal of 5 bases from V and 8 bases from J, the junction retains 7 bases not matched to a gene. TCRbeta CDR3 regions were amplified from genomic DNA by means of the immunoSEQ Assay, a bias-controlled multiplex PCR. As for how the authors treated the data: The number of nucleated cells in each sample was estimated by amplification of reference gene primers within the assay. To quantify the absolute abundance of each unique TCRbeta CDR3 rearrangement, sequence reads were collapsed and filtered. For each sample, productive Simpson clonality was calculated by taking the square root of Simpson's diversity index across productive rearrangements. The clones in this table, taken by TCRdb from immuneACCESS, are in-frame only. Not every clone is retained; where verified, under half of the shortfall comes from an unresolved V gene, and the cause of the rest is unknown. The V and J calls and clone size are taken from that table; D and trimming were inferred from the DNA. For this sample there are a few hundred thousand clones; around 88% appear just once. Of the sample, roughly 0.8% is held by the ten largest clones.

Each collaborating institution followed its own protocols to collect whole blood in K2EDTA tubes. Collaborator samples were shipped for TCRbeta analysis as frozen whole blood, isolated PBMCs, or DNA extracted from either sample type. Input material: peripheral blood. The sequence was obtained from a man younger than 45 with acute or convalescent COVID-19. The chain uses TRBV6-2 or TRBV6-3 and TRBJ1-2, and TRBD1 aligns with 11 junction nucleotides. The nucleotide sequence reads TGTGCCAGCAGTAAGGACAGGGGGCTGGGCGGCTACACCTTC. The encoded protein is CASSKDRGLGGYTF.